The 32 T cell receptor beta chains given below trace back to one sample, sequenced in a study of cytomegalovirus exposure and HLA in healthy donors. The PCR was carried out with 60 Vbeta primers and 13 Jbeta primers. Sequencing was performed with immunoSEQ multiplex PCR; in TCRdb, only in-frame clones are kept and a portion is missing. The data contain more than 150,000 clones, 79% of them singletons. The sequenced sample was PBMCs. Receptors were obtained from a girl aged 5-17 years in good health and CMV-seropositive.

CDR3 sequence: CASTPLTSGPNTDTQYF. In nucleotides, the CDR3 is TGTGCCAGCACCCCCCTGACTAGCGGCCCTAACACAGATACGCAGTATTTT. This chain links TRBV27 with TRBJ2-3; 9 nucleotides match TRBD2. Germline V gene sequence: CDR1 MNHEY, CDR2 SMNVEV (reference sequence). V trimming: 7 bases; J trimming: 2 bases; junction bases outside the gene matches: 13. The CDR3 has 17 residues.

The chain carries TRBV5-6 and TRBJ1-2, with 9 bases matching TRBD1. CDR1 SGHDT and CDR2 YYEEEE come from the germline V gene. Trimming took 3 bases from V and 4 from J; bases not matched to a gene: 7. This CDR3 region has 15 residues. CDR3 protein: CASSWGQGPGYGYTF. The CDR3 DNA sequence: TGTGCCAGCAGCTGGGGACAGGGACCTGGCTATGGCTACACCTTC.

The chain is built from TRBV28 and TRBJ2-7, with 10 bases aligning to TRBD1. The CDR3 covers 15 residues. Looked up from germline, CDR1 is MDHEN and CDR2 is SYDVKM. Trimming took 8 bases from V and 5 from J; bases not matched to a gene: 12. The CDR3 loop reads CASYPTGQGLHEQYF. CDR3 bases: TGTGCCAGCTACCCTACGGGACAGGGGCTACACGAGCAGTACTTC.

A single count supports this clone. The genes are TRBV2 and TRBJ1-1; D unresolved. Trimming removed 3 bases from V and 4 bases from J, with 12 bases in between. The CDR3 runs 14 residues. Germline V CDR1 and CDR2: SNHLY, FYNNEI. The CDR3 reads CASSDGRWSTEAFF. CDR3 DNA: TGTGCCAGCAGTGACGGTCGCTGGAGCACTGAAGCTTTCTTT.

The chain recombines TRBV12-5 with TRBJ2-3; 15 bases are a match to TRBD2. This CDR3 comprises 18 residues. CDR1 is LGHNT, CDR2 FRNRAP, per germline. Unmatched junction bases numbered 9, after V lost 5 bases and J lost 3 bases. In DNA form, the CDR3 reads TGTGCTAGTGGTCCAGGGACTAGCGGGGGGCGGTTTACAGATACGCAGTATTTT. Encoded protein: CASGPGTSGGRFTDTQYF.

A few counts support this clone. CDR3 protein: CASSPNQLSYEQYF. As DNA, the CDR3 is TGTGCCAGCAGTCCCAACCAGTTATCCTACGAGCAGTACTTC. The chain combines TRBV6-5 with TRBJ2-7; D uncertain. Per germline, CDR1 MNHEY and CDR2 SVGAGI. The CDR3 runs 14 residues. V was shortened by 5 bases and J by 1 base, with 12 bases between the two germline ends.

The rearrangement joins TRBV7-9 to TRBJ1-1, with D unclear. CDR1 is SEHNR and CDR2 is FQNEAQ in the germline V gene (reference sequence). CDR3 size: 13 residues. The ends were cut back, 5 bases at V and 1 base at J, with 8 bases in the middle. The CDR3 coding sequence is TGTGCCAGCAGCCGCGGGGAGAACACTGAAGCTTTCTTT. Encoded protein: CASSRGENTEAFF.

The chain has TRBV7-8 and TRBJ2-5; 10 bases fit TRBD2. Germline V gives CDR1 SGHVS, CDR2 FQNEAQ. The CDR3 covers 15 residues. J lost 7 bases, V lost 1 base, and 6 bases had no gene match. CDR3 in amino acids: CASSLEGIAGGTQYF. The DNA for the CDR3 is TGTGCCAGCAGCTTAGAGGGAATAGCGGGGGGGACCCAGTACTTC. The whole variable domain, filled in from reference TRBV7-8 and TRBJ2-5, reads GAGVSQSPRYKVAKRGQDVALRCDPISGHVSLFWYQQALGQGPEFLTYFQNEAQLDKSGLPSDRFFAERPEGSVSTLKIQRTQQEDSAVYLCASSLEGIAGGTQYFGPGTRLLVL.

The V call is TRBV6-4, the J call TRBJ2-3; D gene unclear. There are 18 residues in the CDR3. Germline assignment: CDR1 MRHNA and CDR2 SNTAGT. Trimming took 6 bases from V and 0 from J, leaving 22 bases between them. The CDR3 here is CASSPKAPRESSTDTQYF. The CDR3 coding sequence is TGTGCCAGCAGCCCCAAAGCCCCACGAGAGTCTAGCACAGATACGCAGTATTTT.

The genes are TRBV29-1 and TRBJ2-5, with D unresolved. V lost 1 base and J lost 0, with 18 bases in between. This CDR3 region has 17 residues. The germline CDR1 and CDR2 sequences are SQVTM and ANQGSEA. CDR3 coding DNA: TGCAGCGTTGAAGGGGCTATCCAAACACAGTACCAAGAGACCCAGTACTTC. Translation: CSVEGAIQTQYQETQYF.

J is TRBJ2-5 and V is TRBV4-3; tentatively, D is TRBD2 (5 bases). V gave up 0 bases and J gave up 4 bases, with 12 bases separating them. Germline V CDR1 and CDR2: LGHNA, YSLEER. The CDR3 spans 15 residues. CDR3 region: CASSQDRGRVETQYF. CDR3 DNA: TGCGCCAGCAGCCAAGACCGGGGTCGGGTAGAGACCCAGTACTTC.

The CDR3: CASSLAASNYGYTF. The CDR3 region has the DNA TGTGCCAGCAGCTTAGCGGCCAGTAACTATGGCTACACCTTC. The genes are TRBV7-9 and TRBJ1-2; D unclear. V was pared by 0 bases and J by 1 base, with 6 bases between. Germline lookup yields CDR1 SEHNR and CDR2 FQNEAQ (reference sequence). The CDR3 extends over 14 amino acids.

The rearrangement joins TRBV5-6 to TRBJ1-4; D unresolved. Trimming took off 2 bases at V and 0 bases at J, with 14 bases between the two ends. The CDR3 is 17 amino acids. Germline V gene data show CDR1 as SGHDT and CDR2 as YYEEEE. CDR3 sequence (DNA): TGTGCCAGCAGCTTATCGCCTACGCTTTCAACTAATGAAAAACTGTTTTTT. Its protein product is CASSLSPTLSTNEKLFF.

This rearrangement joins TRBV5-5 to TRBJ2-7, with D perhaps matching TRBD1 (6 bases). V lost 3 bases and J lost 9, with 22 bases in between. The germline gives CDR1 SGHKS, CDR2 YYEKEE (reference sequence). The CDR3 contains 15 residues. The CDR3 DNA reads TGTGCCAGCAGCTACGACCGGGACAACCCGGTGGTGCAGTACTTC. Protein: CASSYDRDNPVVQYF. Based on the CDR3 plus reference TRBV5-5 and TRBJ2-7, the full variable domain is DAGVTQSPTHLIKTRGQQVTLRCSPISGHKSVSWYQQVLGQGPQFIFQYYEKEERGRGNFPDRFSARQFPNYSSELNVNALLLGDSALYLCASSYDRDNPVVQYFGPGTRLTVT.

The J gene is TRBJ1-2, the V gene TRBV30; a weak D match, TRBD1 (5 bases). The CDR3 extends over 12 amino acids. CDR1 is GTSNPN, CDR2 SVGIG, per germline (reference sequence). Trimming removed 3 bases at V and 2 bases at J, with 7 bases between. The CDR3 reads CAWRQENYGYTF. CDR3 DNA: TGTGCCTGGAGACAGGAGAACTATGGCTACACCTTC. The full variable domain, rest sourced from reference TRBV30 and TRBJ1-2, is SQTIHQWPATLVQPVGSPLSLECTVEGTSNPNLYWYRQAAGRGLQLLFYSVGIGQISSEVPQNLSASRPQDRQFILSSKKLLLSDSGFYLCAWRQENYGYTFGSGTRLTVV.

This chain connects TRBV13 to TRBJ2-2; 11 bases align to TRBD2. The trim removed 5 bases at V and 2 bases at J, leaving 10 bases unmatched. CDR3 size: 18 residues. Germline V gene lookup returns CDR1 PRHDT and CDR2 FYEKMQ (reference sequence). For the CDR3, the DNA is TGTGCCAGCAGCCGCCCCCCTAGCGGGGGGCGAAACACCGGGGAGCTGTTTTTT. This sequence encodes CASSRPPSGGRNTGELFF.

The CDR3 DNA sequence: TGTGCCAGCAGCTCGACAACATCCCCAGCGGGGGGGCGTCACTATGAGCAGTTCTTC. It encodes CASSSTTSPAGGRHYEQFF. This chain connects TRBV11-2 to TRBJ2-1; the match to TRBD2 covers 10 bases. The ends lost 4 bases at V and 8 bases at J; junction bases unmatched: 20. Germline CDR1 is SGHAT and CDR2 is FQNNGV. This CDR3 is 19 amino acids long. Filled out from reference TRBV11-2 and TRBJ2-1, the complete variable domain reads EAGVAQSPRYKIIEKRQSVAFWCNPISGHATLYWYQQILGQGPKLLIQFQNNGVVDDSQLPKDRFSAERLKGVDSTLKIQPAKLEDSAVYLCASSSTTSPAGGRHYEQFFGPGTRLTVL.

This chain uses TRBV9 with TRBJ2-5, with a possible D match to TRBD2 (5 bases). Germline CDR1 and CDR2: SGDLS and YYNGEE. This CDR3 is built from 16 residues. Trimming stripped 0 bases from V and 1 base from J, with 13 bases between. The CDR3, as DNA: TGTGCCAGCAGCGTAGGGGCTAGCCTCTTCCAAGAGACCCAGTACTTC. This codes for CASSVGASLFQETQYF.

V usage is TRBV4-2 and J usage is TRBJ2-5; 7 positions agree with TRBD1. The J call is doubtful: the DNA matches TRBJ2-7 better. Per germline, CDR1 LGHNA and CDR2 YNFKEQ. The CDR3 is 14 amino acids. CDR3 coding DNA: TGTGCCAGCAGCCAAGACGGGACAGCCTACGAGCAGTACTTC. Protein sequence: CASSQDGTAYEQYF.

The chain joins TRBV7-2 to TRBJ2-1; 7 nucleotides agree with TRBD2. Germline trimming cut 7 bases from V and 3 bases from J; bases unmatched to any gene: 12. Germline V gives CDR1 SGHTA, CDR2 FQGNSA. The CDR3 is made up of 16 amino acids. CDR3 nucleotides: TGTGCCAGCACCCGACGTTTAAGCGGGAACTACAATGAGCAGTTCTTC. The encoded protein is CASTRRLSGNYNEQFF.

The CDR3 nucleotides are TGTGCCAGCAGTTTATCGCGCCTCCAAGAGACCCAGTACTTC. This sequence encodes CASSLSRLQETQYF. The rearrangement uses TRBV27 and TRBJ2-5; D gene uncertain. The CDR3 is 14 residues long. CDR1 and CDR2 (germline): MNHEY, SMNVEV (reference sequence). The V end was cut by 0 bases, the J end by 1 base, with 6 bases between.

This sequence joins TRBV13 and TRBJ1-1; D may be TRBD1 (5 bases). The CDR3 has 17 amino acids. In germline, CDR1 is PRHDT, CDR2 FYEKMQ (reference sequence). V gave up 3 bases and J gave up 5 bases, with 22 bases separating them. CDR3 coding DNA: TGTGCCAGCAGCTTCCGGGGCGACGCGGGGGGGGATACTGAAGCTTTCTTT. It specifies CASSFRGDAGGDTEAFF. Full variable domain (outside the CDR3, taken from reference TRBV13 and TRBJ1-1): AAGVIQSPRHLIKEKRETATLKCYPIPRHDTVYWYQQGPGQDPQFLISFYEKMQSDKGSIPDRFSAQQFSDYHSELNMSSLELGDSALYFCASSFRGDAGGDTEAFFGQGTRLTVV.

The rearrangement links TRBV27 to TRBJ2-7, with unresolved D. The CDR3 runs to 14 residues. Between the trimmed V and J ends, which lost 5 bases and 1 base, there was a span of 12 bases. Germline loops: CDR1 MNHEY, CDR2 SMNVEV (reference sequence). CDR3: CASSTRGDSYEQYF. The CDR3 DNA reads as TGTGCCAGCAGTACCCGAGGAGATTCCTACGAGCAGTACTTC.

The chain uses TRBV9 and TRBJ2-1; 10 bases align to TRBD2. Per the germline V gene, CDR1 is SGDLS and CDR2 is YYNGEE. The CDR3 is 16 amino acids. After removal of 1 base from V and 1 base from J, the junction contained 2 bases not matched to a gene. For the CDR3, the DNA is TGTGCCAGCAGCGTAAGGACTAGCGGTTCCTACAATGAGCAGTTCTTC. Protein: CASSVRTSGSYNEQFF.

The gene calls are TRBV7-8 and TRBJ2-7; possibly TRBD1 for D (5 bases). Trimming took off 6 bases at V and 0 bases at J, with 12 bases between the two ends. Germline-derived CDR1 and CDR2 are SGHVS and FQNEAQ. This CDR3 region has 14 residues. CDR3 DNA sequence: TGTGCCAGCAGTCCAGGGCCTATCTCCTACGAGCAGTACTTC. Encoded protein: CASSPGPISYEQYF.

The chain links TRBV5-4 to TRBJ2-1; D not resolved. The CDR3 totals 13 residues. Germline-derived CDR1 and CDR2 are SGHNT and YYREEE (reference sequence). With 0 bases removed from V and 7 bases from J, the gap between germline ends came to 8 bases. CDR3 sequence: CASSLELWNEQFF. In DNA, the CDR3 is TGTGCCAGCAGCTTGGAGCTGTGGAATGAGCAGTTCTTC.

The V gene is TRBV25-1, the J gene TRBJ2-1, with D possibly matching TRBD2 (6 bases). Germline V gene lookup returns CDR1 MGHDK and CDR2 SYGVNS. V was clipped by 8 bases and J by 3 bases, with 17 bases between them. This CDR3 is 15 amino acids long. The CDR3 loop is CASPEAAGNYNEQFF. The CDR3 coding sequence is TGTGCCAGCCCCGAGGCGGCGGGAAACTACAATGAGCAGTTCTTC.

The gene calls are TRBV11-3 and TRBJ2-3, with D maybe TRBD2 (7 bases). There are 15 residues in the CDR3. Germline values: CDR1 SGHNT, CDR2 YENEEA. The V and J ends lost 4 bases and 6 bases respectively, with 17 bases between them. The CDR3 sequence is CASSSGGLTGDTQYF. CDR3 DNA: TGTGCCAGCAGCTCCGGGGGGCTCACCGGGGATACGCAGTATTTT. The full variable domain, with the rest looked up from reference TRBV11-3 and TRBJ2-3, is EAGVVQSPRYKIIEKKQPVAFWCNPISGHNTLYWYLQNLGQGPELLIRYENEEAVDDSQLPKDRFSAERLKGVDSTLKIQPAELGDSAVYLCASSSGGLTGDTQYFGPGTRLTVL.

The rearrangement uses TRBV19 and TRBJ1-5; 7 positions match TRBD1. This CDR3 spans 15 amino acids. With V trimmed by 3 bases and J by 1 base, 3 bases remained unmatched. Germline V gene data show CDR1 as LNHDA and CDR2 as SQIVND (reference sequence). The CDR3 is CASSMTGKSNQPQHF. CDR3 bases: TGTGCCAGTAGTATGACAGGGAAAAGCAATCAGCCCCAGCATTTT. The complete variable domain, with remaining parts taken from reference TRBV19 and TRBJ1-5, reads DGGITQSPKYLFRKEGQNVTLSCEQNLNHDAMYWYRQDPGQGLRLIYYSQIVNDFQKGDIAEGYSVSREKKESFPLTVTSAQKNPTAFYLCASSMTGKSNQPQHFGDGTRLSIL.

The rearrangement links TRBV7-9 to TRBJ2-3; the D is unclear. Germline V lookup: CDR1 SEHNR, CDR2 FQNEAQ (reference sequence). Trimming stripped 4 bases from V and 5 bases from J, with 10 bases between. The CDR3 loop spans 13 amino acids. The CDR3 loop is CASSSAVGDTQYF. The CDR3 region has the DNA TGTGCCAGCAGCTCGGCGGTCGGAGATACGCAGTATTTT.

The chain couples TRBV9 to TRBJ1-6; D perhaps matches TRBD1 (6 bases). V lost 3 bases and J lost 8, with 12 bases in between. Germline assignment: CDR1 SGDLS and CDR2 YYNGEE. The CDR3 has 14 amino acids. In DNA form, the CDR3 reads TGTGCCAGCAGCGGTACAGGGACCCATTCACCCCTCCACTTT. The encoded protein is CASSGTGTHSPLHF. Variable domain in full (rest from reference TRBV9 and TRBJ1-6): DSGVTQTPKHLITATGQRVTLRCSPRSGDLSVYWYQQSLDQGLQFLIQYYNGEERAKGNILERFSAQQFPDLHSELNLSSLELGDSALYFCASSGTGTHSPLHFGNGTRLTVT.

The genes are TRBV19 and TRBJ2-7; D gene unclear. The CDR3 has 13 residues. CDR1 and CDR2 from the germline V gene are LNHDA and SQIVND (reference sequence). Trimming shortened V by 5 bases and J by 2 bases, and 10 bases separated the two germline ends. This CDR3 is CASSLAGTYEQYF. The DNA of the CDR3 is TGTGCCAGTAGTCTCGCAGGAACCTACGAGCAGTACTTC.